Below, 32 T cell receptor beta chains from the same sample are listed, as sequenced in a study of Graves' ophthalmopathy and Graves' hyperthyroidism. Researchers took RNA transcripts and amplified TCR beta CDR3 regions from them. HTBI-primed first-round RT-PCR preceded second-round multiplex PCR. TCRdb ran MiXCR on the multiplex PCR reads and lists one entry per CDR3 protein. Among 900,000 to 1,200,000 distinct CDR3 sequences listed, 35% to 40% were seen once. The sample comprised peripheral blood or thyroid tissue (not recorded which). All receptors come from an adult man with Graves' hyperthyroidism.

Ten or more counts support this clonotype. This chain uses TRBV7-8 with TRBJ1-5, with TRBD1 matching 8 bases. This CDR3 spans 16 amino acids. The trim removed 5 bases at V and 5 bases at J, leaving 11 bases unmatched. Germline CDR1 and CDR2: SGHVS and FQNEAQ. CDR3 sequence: CASSPSTGAIHQPQHF. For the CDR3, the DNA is TGTGCCAGCAGCCCATCGACAGGGGCGATACATCAGCCCCAGCATTTT.

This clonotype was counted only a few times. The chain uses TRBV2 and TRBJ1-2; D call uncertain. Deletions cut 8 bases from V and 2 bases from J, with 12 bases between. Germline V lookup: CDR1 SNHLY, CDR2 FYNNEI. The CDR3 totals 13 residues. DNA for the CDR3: TGTGCCAGCCCCGAGGGAGGGAACTATGGCTACACCTTC. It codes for CASPEGGNYGYTF.

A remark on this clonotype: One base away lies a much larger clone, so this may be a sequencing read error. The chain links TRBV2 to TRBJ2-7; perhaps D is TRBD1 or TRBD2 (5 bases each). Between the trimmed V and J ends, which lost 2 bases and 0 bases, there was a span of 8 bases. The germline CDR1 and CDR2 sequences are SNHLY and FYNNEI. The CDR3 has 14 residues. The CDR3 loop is CASSEQGPSYEQYF. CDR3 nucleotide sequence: TGTGCCAGCAGTGAACAGGGACCCTCCTACGAGCAGTACTTC.

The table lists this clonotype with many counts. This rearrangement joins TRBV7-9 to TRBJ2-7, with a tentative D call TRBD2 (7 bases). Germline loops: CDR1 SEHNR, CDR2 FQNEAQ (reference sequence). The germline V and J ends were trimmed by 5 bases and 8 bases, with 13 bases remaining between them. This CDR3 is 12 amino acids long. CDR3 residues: CASSQPGGKQYF. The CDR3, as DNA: TGTGCCAGCAGCCAGCCGGGGGGCAAGCAGTACTTC.

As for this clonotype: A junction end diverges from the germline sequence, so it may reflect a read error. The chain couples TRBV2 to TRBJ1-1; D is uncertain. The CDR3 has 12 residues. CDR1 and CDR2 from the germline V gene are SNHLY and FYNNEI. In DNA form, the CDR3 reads TGTACCAGCATAGAGGGGAACACTGAAGCTTTCTTT. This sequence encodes CTSIEGNTEAFF.

The CDR3 DNA follows: TGCAGCGCCCTCGGCCAGGGGGGAACGGCGGCAGCTAATGAAAAACTGTTTTTT. Its translation: CSALGQGGTAAANEKLFF. This rearrangement joins TRBV29-1 to TRBJ1-4, with 7 positions matching TRBD1. The CDR3 runs 18 residues. V lost 7 bases to trimming and J lost 3 bases; unmatched junction nucleotides: 20. The germline CDR1 and CDR2 sequences are SQVTM and ANQGSEA.

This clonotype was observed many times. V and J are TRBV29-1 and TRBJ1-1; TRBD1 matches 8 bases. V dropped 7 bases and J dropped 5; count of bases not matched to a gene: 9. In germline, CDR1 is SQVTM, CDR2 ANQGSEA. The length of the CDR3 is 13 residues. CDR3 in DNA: TGCAGCGCTGCAACAGGGGGAGCAACTGAAGCTTTCTTT. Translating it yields CSAATGGATEAFF.

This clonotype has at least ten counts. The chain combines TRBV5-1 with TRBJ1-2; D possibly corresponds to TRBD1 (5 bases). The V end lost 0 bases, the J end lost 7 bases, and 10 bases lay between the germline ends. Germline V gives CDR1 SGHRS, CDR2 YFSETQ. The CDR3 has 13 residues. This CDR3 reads CASSLETVGGYTF. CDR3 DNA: TGCGCCAGCAGCTTGGAGACAGTAGGTGGCTACACCTTC.

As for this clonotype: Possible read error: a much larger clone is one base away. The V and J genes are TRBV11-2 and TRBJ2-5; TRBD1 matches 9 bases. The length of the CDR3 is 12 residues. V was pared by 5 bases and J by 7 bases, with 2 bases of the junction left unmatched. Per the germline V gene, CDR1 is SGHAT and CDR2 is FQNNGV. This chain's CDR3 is CASSATGGTQYF. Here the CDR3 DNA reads TGTGCCAGCAGCGCGACAGGGGGGACCCAGTACTTC.

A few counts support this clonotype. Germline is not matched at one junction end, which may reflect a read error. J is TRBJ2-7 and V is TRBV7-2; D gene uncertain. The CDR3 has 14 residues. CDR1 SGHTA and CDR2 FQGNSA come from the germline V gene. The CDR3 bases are TGCGCCAGCAGCCAAGGGCCGGGCACCTACGAGCAGTACTTC. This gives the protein CASSQGPGTYEQYF.

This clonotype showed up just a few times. The CDR3 sequence is CAWSERGGTEAFF. The CDR3 DNA sequence: TGTGCCTGGTCAGAGCGGGGAGGCACTGAAGCTTTCTTT. The chain carries TRBV30 and TRBJ1-1, with D unresolved. V lost 5 bases, J lost 4 bases, and 14 bases lay in between. CDR3 length: 13 amino acids. Germline V gene sequence: CDR1 GTSNPN, CDR2 SVGIG (reference sequence).

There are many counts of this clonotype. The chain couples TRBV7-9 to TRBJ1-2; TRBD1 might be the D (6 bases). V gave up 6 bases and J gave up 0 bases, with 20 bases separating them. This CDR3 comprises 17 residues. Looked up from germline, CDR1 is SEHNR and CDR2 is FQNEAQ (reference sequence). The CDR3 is CASSLNRDRIANYGYTF. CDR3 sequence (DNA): TGTGCCAGCAGTCTAAACCGAGACAGGATAGCTAACTATGGCTACACCTTC.

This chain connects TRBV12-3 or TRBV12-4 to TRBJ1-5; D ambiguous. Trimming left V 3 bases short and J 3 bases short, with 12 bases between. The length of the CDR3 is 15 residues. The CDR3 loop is CASSFLSGFNQPQHF. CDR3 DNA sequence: TGTGCCAGCAGTTTCCTATCCGGGTTCAATCAGCCCCAGCATTTT.

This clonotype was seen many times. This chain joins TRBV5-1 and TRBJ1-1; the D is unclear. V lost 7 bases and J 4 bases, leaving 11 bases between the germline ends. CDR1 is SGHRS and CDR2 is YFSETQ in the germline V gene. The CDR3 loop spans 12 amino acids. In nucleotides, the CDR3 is TGCGCCAGCTTGGGAGAGGGCACTGAAGCTTTCTTT. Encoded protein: CASLGEGTEAFF.

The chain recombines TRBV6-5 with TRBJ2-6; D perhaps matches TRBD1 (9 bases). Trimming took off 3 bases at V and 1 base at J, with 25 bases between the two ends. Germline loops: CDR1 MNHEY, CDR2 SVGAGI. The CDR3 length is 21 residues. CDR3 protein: CASSYGLATGTGTSGANVLTF. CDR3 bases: TGTGCCAGCAGTTATGGACTAGCCACCGGGACAGGGACTTCTGGGGCCAACGTCCTGACTTTC.

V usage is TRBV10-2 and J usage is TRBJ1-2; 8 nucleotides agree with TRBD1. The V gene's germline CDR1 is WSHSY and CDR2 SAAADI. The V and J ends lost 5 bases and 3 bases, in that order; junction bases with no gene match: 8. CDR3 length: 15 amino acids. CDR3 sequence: CASSYSSDRDYGYTF. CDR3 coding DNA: TGCGCCAGCAGTTACTCTTCGGACAGGGACTATGGCTACACCTTC.

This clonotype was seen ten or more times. In nucleotides, the CDR3 is TGTGCCAGCAGTGGTCCGGGAACAAGCAATCAGCCCCAGCATTTT. This sequence encodes CASSGPGTSNQPQHF. This chain connects TRBV2 to TRBJ1-5; no definite D call. Trimming left V 4 bases short and J 1 base short, with 11 bases between. The CDR3 totals 15 residues. Per germline, CDR1 SNHLY and CDR2 FYNNEI.

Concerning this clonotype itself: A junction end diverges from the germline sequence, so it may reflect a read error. The CDR3 DNA reads as TGTGCCAGCAGCCGGGGTGGACTAGCGGGAGACGAGACCCAGTACTTC. Amino acid sequence: CASSRGGLAGDETQYF. V and J are TRBV5-1 and TRBJ2-5; 13 nucleotides match TRBD2. CDR1 and CDR2 from the germline V gene are SGHRS and YFSETQ. This CDR3 has 16 amino acids.

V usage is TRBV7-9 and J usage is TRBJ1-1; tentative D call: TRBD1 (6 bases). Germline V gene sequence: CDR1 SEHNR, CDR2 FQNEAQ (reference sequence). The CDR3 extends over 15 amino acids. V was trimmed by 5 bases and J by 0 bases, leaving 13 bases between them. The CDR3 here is CASSDRTGMNTEAFF. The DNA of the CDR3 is TGTGCCAGCAGCGATAGAACAGGGATGAACACTGAAGCTTTCTTT.

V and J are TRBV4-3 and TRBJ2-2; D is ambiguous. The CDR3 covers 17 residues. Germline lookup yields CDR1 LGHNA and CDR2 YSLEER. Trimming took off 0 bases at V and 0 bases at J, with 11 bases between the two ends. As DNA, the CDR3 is TGCGCCAGCAGCCAAGAAGTGCGGATCGCGAACACCGGGGAGCTGTTTTTT. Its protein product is CASSQEVRIANTGELFF.

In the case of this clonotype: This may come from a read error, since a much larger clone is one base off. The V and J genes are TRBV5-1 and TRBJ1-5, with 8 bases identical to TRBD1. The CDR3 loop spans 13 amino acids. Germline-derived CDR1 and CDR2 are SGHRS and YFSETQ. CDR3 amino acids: CASSARGLQPRHF. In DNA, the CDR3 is TGTGCCAGCAGCGCCAGGGGGCTTCAGCCCCGGCATTTT.

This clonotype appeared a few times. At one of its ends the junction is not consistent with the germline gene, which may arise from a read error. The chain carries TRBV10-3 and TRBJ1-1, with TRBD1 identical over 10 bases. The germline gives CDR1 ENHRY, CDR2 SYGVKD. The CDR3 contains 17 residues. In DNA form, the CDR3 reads TGTGCCAGCAGTTTAGCCGGGGACAGGGGAAGGGGCACTGAAGCTTTCTTT. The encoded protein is CASSLAGDRGRGTEAFF.

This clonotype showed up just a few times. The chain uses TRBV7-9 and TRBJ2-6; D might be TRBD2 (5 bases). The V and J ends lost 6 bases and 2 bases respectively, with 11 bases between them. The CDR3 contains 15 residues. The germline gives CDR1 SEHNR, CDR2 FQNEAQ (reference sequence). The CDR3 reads CASRPEGAGANVLTF. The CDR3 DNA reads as TGTGCCAGCAGACCCGAGGGTGCTGGGGCCAACGTCCTGACTTTC.

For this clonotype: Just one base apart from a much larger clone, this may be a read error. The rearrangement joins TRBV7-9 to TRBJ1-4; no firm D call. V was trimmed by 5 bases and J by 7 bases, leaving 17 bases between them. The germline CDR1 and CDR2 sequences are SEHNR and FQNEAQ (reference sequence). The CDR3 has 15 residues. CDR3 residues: CASSLTGGPFEKLFF. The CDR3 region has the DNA TGTGCCAGCAGCCTTACGGGAGGCCCTTTTGAAAAACTGTTTTTT.

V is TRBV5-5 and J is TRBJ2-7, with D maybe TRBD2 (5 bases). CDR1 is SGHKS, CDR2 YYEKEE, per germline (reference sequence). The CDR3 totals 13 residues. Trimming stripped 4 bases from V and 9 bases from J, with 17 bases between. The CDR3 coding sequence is TGTGCCAGCAGCCTCCGGGAACCCATCGGGCAGTACTTC. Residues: CASSLREPIGQYF.

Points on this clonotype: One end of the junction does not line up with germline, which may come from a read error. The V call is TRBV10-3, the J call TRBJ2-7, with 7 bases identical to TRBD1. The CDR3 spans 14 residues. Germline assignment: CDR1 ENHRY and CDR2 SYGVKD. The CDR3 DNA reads TGTGCCAGCAGTGCAGGGGGAAGTCTCTACGAGCAGTACTTC. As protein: CASSAGGSLYEQYF.

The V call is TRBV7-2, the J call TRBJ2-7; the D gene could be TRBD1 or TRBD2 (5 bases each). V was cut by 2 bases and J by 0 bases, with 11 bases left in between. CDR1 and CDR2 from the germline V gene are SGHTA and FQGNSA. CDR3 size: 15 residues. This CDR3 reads CASSLSGTDSYEQYF. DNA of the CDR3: TGTGCCAGCAGCTTATCCGGGACGGACTCCTACGAGCAGTACTTC.

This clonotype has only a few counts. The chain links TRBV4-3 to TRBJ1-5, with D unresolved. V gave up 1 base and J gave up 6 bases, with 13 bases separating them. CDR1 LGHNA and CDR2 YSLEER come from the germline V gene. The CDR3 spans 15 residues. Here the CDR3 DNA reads TGCGCCAGCAGCCAAGTTTTCCGAAGGACTCAGCCCCAGCATTTT. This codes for CASSQVFRRTQPQHF.

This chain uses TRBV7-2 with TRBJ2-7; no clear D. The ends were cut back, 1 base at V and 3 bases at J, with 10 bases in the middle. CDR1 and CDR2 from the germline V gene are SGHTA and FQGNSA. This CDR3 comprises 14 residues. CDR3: CASSLVRLHYEQYF. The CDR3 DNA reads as TGTGCCAGCAGCTTAGTAAGATTACACTACGAGCAGTACTTC.

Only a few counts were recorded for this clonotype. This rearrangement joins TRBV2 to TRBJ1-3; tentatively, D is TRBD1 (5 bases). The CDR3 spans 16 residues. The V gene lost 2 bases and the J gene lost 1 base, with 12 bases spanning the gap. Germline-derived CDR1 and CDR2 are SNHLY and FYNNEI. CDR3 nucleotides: TGTGCCAGCAGTGAATTGGGGGGTTCATCTGGAAACACCATATATTTT. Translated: CASSELGGSSGNTIYF.

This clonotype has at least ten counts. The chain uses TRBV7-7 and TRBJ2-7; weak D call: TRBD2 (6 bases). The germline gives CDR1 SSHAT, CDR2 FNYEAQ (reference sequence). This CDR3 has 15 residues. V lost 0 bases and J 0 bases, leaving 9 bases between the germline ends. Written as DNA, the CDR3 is TGTGCCAGCAGCTTAGCGGAGGGGAGCTCCTACGAGCAGTACTTC. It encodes CASSLAEGSSYEQYF.

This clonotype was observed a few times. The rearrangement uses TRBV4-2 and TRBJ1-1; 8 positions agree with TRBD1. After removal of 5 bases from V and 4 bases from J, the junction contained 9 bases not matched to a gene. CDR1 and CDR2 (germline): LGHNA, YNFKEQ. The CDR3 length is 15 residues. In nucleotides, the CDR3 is TGTGCCAGCAGCTTCCGGACAGGGAAGAGCACTGAAGCTTTCTTT. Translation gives CASSFRTGKSTEAFF.